A selection of T cell receptor beta chains follows, all from one sample in a study of OX40 agonist ivuxolimab in advanced cancers. Some clones are missing from TCRdb's copy, which holds only in-frame ones; the method was immunoSEQ multiplex PCR. The sample includes approximately 33,000 clones, over 90% of them seen just once. The specimen comprised CD4+ or CD8+ T cells sorted from blood, sampled in a trial of the OX40 agonist ivuxolimab. Receptors originate from an adult with an advanced solid tumor such as melanoma, head and neck, liver or kidney cancer. CDR3s leave out the opening cysteine and the closing phenylalanine or tryptophan. A D gene is named only where the DNA matches it firmly.

D gene	J gene	V gene	CDR3 protein
.	TRBJ2-2	TRBV5-1	ASSLYTGTTRELF
.	TRBJ1-2	TRBV5-1	ASSLSRAGPIDGYT
.	TRBJ1-2	TRBV11-2	ASSYLPGGASNYGYT
.	TRBJ1-3	TRBV28	ASRGEGNSGNTIY
TRBD2	TRBJ2-1	TRBV7-3	ASSFFPGVGLAGVLWTWGQF
.	TRBJ1-5	TRBV4-1	ASSQSIGNQPQH
.	TRBJ2-7	TRBV11-2	ASSAGRRIHEQY
.	TRBJ2-7	TRBV7-8	ASSFNREVGAYEQY
.	TRBJ2-3	TRBV19	ASSWGGPDTQY
TRBD2	TRBJ2-7	TRBV2	ASSEVIAGAYEQY
TRBD1	TRBJ1-6	TRBV4-1	ASSQTGENSPLH
.	TRBJ2-2	TRBV5-6	ASSATGVTGELF
TRBD1	TRBJ2-3	TRBV29-1	SVELTGGWTDTQY
.	TRBJ2-7	TRBV11-2	ASSPWAASYEQY
.	TRBJ1-1	TRBV6-6	ASSYYNQGMNTEAF
.	TRBJ1-4	TRBV7-9	ASSLVEPGLNEKLF
.	TRBJ1-1	TRBV25-1	ASSAGALNTEAF
.	TRBJ2-7	TRBV5-5	ASSPPGPSYEQY
.	TRBJ2-6	TRBV5-1	ASSLDGFFSGANVLT
.	TRBJ2-2	TRBV5-1	ASSFLLASYTGELF
.	TRBJ2-2	TRBV28	ASSLSGQGNTGELF
.	TRBJ2-7	TRBV4-3	ASSFTQGELYEQY
.	TRBJ1-5	TRBV19	ASSIPVAVSNQPQH
.	TRBJ1-2	TRBV5-1	ASREGPLDYGYT
TRBD2	TRBJ2-1	TRBV10-1	ASSDRGAGGQSEQF
.	TRBJ2-1	TRBV29-1	SVEGRGPYNEQF
.	TRBJ1-4	TRBV4-1	ASSEGGSNEKLF
.	TRBJ1-3	TRBV28	ASSLGGSGNTIY
.	TRBJ2-1	TRBV27	ASSALSGDSYNEQF
.	TRBJ2-1	TRBV4-1	ASSSGFSYNEQF
TRBD2	TRBJ2-1	TRBV19	ASNSGGTPPNEQF
TRBD1	TRBJ1-2	TRBV5-6	ASSSRDRVLYGYT
TRBD1	TRBJ2-3	TRBV9	ASSVVEGGADTQY
TRBD2	TRBJ2-3	TRBV30	AWTRGGAADTQY
.	TRBJ2-7	TRBV28	ASSFSPAGHEQY
.	TRBJ2-5	TRBV27	ASSPISRQAQETQY
TRBD1	TRBJ1-2	TRBV28	ASSPDRVNYGYT
TRBD2	TRBJ2-1	TRBV11-2	ASSFLAGGDEQF
.	TRBJ2-3	TRBV5-4	ASSPPTSPDTQY
.	TRBJ2-3	TRBV10-3	ASALQYADTQY
.	TRBJ1-5	TRBV7-9	ASSSTDSNQPQH
.	TRBJ2-7	TRBV7-9	ASSPILTSSYEQY
TRBD1	TRBJ2-7	TRBV11-3	ASSLAGQGWDEQY
.	TRBJ2-7	TRBV19	ASSILGTLSTYEQY
TRBD1	TRBJ2-5	TRBV28	ASSAQTGDETQY
.	TRBJ1-1	TRBV6-6	ASSPSGGDTEAF
.	TRBJ1-1	TRBV9	ASSVGRNTEAF
TRBD1	TRBJ2-1	TRBV30	AWSVYGTVYNEQF
TRBD1	TRBJ2-2	TRBV13	ASSLVGTGSNTGELF
TRBD2	TRBJ2-1	TRBV7-6	ASSLELAGEQF
.	TRBJ1-5	TRBV19	ASSIPQSNQPQH
.	TRBJ1-4	TRBV11-2	ASSSRRGGDGEKLF
TRBD2	TRBJ2-1	TRBV7-3	ASSPIGLAYNEQF
.	TRBJ2-5	TRBV7-9	ASSLDGTQY
.	TRBJ2-7	TRBV27	ASSLGTEYEQY